The 20 T cell receptor beta chains listed next were all sequenced from one sample in a study of tumour-infiltrating T cells in Burkitt lymphoma. Sequencing used immunoSEQ multiplex PCR; TCRdb keeps in-frame clones, though not all of them. This table has approximately 14,000 clones, 85% appearing once. Sequences were obtained from tumor tissue. Receptors were obtained from a human donor with diffuse large B-cell lymphoma.

CDR3: CASSGRRKGDLFYNEQFF. The CDR3 coding sequence is TGTGCCAGCAGTGGGCGCCGAAAAGGGGACCTCTTTTACAATGAGCAGTTCTTC. V is TRBV25-1 and J is TRBJ2-1, with D perhaps matching TRBD1 or TRBD2 (5 bases each). The CDR3 consists of 18 residues. Germline CDR1 reads MGHDK; CDR2 reads SYGVNS. V lost 4 bases to trimming and J lost 4 bases, with 23 bases between them.

The chain combines TRBV29-1 with TRBJ2-5; D perhaps matches TRBD1 (6 bases). V lost 6 bases, J lost 0 bases, and 11 bases lay in between. Germline V gene lookup returns CDR1 SQVTM and CDR2 ANQGSEA. The CDR3 consists of 13 residues. CDR3 amino acids: CSVAQGYQETQYF. CDR3 DNA: TGCAGCGTCGCCCAGGGGTACCAAGAGACCCAGTACTTC.

CDR3 protein: CASSIPTTSGTDTQYF. For the CDR3, the DNA is TGTGCCAGTAGTATTCCGACGACTAGCGGCACAGATACGCAGTATTTT. V and J are TRBV19 and TRBJ2-3, with 8 bases aligning to TRBD2. The CDR3 is 16 amino acids. Germline-derived CDR1 and CDR2 are LNHDA and SQIVND (reference sequence). V was clipped by 3 bases and J by 1 base; unmatched bases: 6. Supplemented by reference TRBV19 and TRBJ2-3, the full variable domain reads DGGITQSPKYLFRKEGQNVTLSCEQNLNHDAMYWYRQDPGQGLRLIYYSQIVNDFQKGDIAEGYSVSREKKESFPLTVTSAQKNPTAFYLCASSIPTTSGTDTQYFGPGTRLTVL.

The CDR3 reads CASSYDPSAGAFF. CDR3 coding DNA: TGTGCCAGCAGTTACGACCCCTCCGCGGGGGCTTTCTTT. J is TRBJ1-1 and V is TRBV6-5, with D uncertain. V was trimmed by 2 bases and J by 11 bases, leaving 15 bases between them. CDR1 is MNHEY and CDR2 is SVGAGI in the germline V gene. The CDR3 has 13 residues.

The chain recombines TRBV7-8 with TRBJ1-5; D is unresolved. Germline V gives CDR1 SGHVS, CDR2 FQNEAQ. This CDR3 is 14 amino acids long. Trimming removed 5 bases from V and 2 bases from J, with 10 bases in between. CDR3: CASSTHPGNQPQHF. In DNA form, the CDR3 reads TGTGCCAGCAGCACCCATCCGGGCAATCAGCCCCAGCATTTT.

This clone has more than one count but fewer than ten. The V gene is TRBV19, the J gene TRBJ1-5; 8 bases match TRBD1. V gave up 6 bases and J gave up 4 bases; unmatched junction bases: 5. The CDR3 extends over 14 amino acids. Per the germline V gene, CDR1 is LNHDA and CDR2 is SQIVND (reference sequence). The CDR3 nucleotides are TGTGCCAGTAGCCGGGGACAGGTTAATCAGCCCCAGCATTTT. This gives the protein CASSRGQVNQPQHF.

The genes are TRBV18 and TRBJ1-4, with D possibly TRBD1 on 6 matching bases. Trimming left V 1 base short and J 7 bases short, with 13 bases between. The CDR3 is 15 residues long. Germline CDR1 KGHSH, CDR2 LQKENI. CDR3 nucleotide sequence: TGTGCCAGCTCACCACGACAGGTCTCCGGTGAAAAACTGTTTTTT. Its translation is CASSPRQVSGEKLFF.

This clone occurred once. The chain joins TRBV5-6 to TRBJ1-2; TRBD1 matches 9 bases. The CDR3 has 15 amino acids. Per germline, CDR1 SGHDT and CDR2 YYEEEE. After removal of 2 bases from V and 3 bases from J, the junction contained 5 bases not matched to a gene. CDR3 residues: CASSLQGARDYGYTF. The DNA of the CDR3 is TGTGCCAGCAGCTTACAGGGGGCGCGGGACTATGGCTACACCTTC.

This clone has a handful of counts. The chain uses TRBV2 and TRBJ1-1; D unclear. V lost 3 bases and J 2 bases, leaving 7 bases between the germline ends. Germline V gene lookup returns CDR1 SNHLY and CDR2 FYNNEI. The length of the CDR3 is 13 residues. The CDR3: CASSDPVNTEAFF. DNA of the CDR3: TGTGCCAGCAGTGACCCAGTTAACACTGAAGCTTTCTTT. Together with reference TRBV2 and TRBJ1-1, the CDR3 gives the full variable domain: EPEVTQTPSHQVTQMGQEVILRCVPISNHLYFYWYRQILGQKVEFLVSFYNNEISEKSEIFDDQFSVERPDGSNFTLKIRSTKLEDSAMYFCASSDPVNTEAFFGQGTRLTVV.

With respect to this clone: The junction differs from germline at one of its ends, possibly a read error. The chain employs TRBV6-5 and TRBJ1-1, with no clear D. This CDR3 comprises 13 residues. Germline V lookup: CDR1 MNHEY, CDR2 SVGAGI. CDR3 nucleotide sequence: TGTGCCAGCAGTTACTCGCCGGGAACTGCAGCTTTCTTT. Translated: CASSYSPGTAAFF.

The V and J genes are TRBV25-1 and TRBJ2-7; 10 positions match TRBD1. The V and J ends lost 6 bases and 5 bases, in that order; junction bases with no gene match: 7. The CDR3 totals 14 residues. Germline CDR1 MGHDK, CDR2 SYGVNS. This chain's CDR3 is CASRGTGALHEQYF. The CDR3 DNA reads TGTGCCAGCAGGGGGACAGGGGCCCTTCACGAGCAGTACTTC.

The chain carries TRBV11-3 and TRBJ2-7, with 14 bases lining up with TRBD2. Germline loops: CDR1 SGHNT, CDR2 YENEEA. This CDR3 comprises 15 residues. Germline trimming cut 5 bases from V and 3 bases from J; bases unmatched to any gene: 3. The CDR3 spells CASSPGTSGSYEQYF. The CDR3 coding sequence is TGTGCCAGCAGCCCCGGGACTAGCGGGAGCTACGAGCAGTACTTC.

The chain joins TRBV2 to TRBJ2-4; D perhaps matches TRBD2 (5 bases). Germline V gives CDR1 SNHLY, CDR2 FYNNEI. V lost 1 base and J 1 base, leaving 5 bases between the germline ends. The CDR3 contains 14 residues. CDR3 sequence: CASSEGGAKNIQYF. The CDR3 bases are TGTGCCAGCAGTGAAGGAGGGGCCAAAAACATTCAGTACTTC. The whole variable domain, remainder taken from reference TRBV2 and TRBJ2-4, is EPEVTQTPSHQVTQMGQEVILRCVPISNHLYFYWYRQILGQKVEFLVSFYNNEISEKSEIFDDQFSVERPDGSNFTLKIRSTKLEDSAMYFCASSEGGAKNIQYFGAGTRLSVL.

The chain links TRBV19 to TRBJ2-5, with 8 bases lining up with TRBD1. With the DNA end fitting TRBJ2-7 better, the J assignment may be wrong. Germline V gene lookup returns CDR1 LNHDA and CDR2 SQIVND (reference sequence). The CDR3 length is 18 residues. Here the CDR3 DNA reads TGTGCCAGTAGTTCTAGATTTCAGGACAGGGATCACTCCTACGAGCAGTACTTC. Residues: CASSSRFQDRDHSYEQYF.

The chain has TRBV9 and TRBJ2-3; D possibly corresponds to TRBD1 (6 bases). Between the trimmed V and J ends, which lost 4 bases and 3 bases, there was a span of 18 bases. The CDR3 loop spans 16 amino acids. From germline, CDR1 is SGDLS and CDR2 YYNGEE. The CDR3 loop is CASSPLGQTGTDTQYF. The CDR3 coding sequence is TGTGCCAGCAGCCCCCTGGGACAAACGGGAACAGATACGCAGTATTTT.

The rearrangement uses TRBV14 and TRBJ2-5, with TRBD1 as a possible D gene (5 bases). V lost 0 bases, J lost 1 base, and 15 bases lay in between. Germline assignment: CDR1 SGHDN and CDR2 FVKESK. The CDR3 runs to 17 residues. This chain's CDR3 is CASSQDRSLTGQETQYF. In nucleotides, the CDR3 is TGTGCCAGCAGCCAAGATAGGTCGTTAACAGGCCAAGAGACCCAGTACTTC. The variable domain in full, completed from reference TRBV14 and TRBJ2-5, reads EAGVTQFPSHSVIEKGQTVTLRCDPISGHDNLYWYRRVMGKEIKFLLHFVKESKQDESGMPNNRFLAERTGGTYSTLKVQPAELEDSGVYFCASSQDRSLTGQETQYFGPGTRLLVL.

Written as DNA, the CDR3 is TGTGCCAGCAGCCCAGGACAGGTTGGCTACACCTTC. Protein sequence: CASSPGQVGYTF. V and J are TRBV9 and TRBJ1-2; TRBD1 matches 7 bases. The CDR3 loop spans 12 amino acids. J lost 7 bases, V lost 4 bases, and 4 bases had no gene match. Germline lookup yields CDR1 SGDLS and CDR2 YYNGEE.

This chain joins TRBV7-2 and TRBJ2-1; 11 nucleotides align to TRBD2. CDR1 and CDR2 from the germline V gene are SGHTA and FQGNSA. There are 15 residues in the CDR3. With 4 bases clipped from V and 9 bases from J, the junction kept 8 bases outside the gene matches. In DNA, the CDR3 is TGTGCCAGCAGCTCGGTGACTAGCGGGATTGCTGAGCAGTTCTTC. Amino acids: CASSSVTSGIAEQFF.

V gene TRBV18 combines with J gene TRBJ2-1, with D possibly TRBD2 on 6 matching bases. The CDR3 has 14 residues. Trimming pared 1 base from V and 7 bases from J, leaving 11 bases between. Germline CDR1 reads KGHSH; CDR2 reads LQKENI. The CDR3 is CASSPQRRGNEQFF. The CDR3 DNA reads TGTGCCAGCTCACCACAGCGTCGGGGGAATGAGCAGTTCTTC. Filled out from reference TRBV18 and TRBJ2-1, the complete variable domain reads NAGVMQNPRHLVRRRGQEARLRCSPMKGHSHVYWYRQLPEEGLKFMVYLQKENIIDESGMPKERFSAEFPKEGPSILRIQQVVRGDSAAYFCASSPQRRGNEQFFGPGTRLTVL.

The J gene is TRBJ2-7, the V gene TRBV10-1; a weak D match, TRBD1 (5 bases). CDR1 is WNHNN and CDR2 is SYGVQD in the germline V gene (reference sequence). The V and J ends lost 6 bases and 1 base respectively, with 10 bases between them. This CDR3 has 13 amino acids. CDR3 loop: CASSLQGSYEQYF. The DNA of the CDR3 is TGCGCCAGCAGCCTCCAGGGTTCCTACGAGCAGTACTTC.